The entry below describes one TCR beta chain. Sequenced by immunoSEQ multiplex PCR; TCRdb stores in-frame clones only, minus some. The sample records roughly 15,000 clones, approximately 83% being singletons. The record originates from a study of T cell clonotyping in hematopoietic cell transplantation. The germline V gene encodes CDR1 MNHEY and CDR2 SVGAGI. Germline trimming cut 0 bases from V and 8 bases from J; bases unmatched to any gene: 5. The CDR3 is made up of 14 amino acids. What was sequenced was peripheral blood mononuclear cells. The rearrangement joins TRBV6-5 to TRBJ1-2, with 8 bases that match TRBD1. This TCR was recovered from a woman aged 35 to 49 in good health. Some clones in this sample may be carry-over from other donors' samples. The CDR3 is CASSYSGQGGGYTF. CDR3 nucleotide sequence: TGTGCCAGCAGTTACTCCGGACAGGGAGGGGGCTACACCTTC.